One sample yielded the 32 T cell receptor beta chains listed below, sequenced in a study of breast tumors, draining lymph nodes, adjacent tissues. MiXCR, run by TCRdb on the multiplex PCR reads, gives a single entry per CDR3 protein. The table includes fewer than 250,000 distinct CDR3 sequences, roughly 32% detected once. The lymph nodes were axillary draining lymph nodes from breast cancer patients. Sequenced input: axillary lymph node tissue. These receptors originate from a female donor with breast cancer. Some clones in this sample may be carry-over from other donors' samples.

A word on this clonotype: Because the CDR3 is missing its conserved closing phenylalanine or tryptophan, this is likely a read error. This chain uses TRBV20-1 with TRBJ1-1; D uncertain. The ends were cut back, 6 bases at V and 3 bases at J, with 5 bases in the middle. This CDR3 comprises 10 residues. Germline CDR1 and CDR2: DFQATT and SNEGSKA (reference sequence). CDR3: CSARYTEAFS. DNA for the CDR3: TGCAGTGCCCGTTACACTGAAGCTTTCTCT.

This clonotype was counted only a few times. V and J are TRBV6-1 and TRBJ1-5; D call uncertain. The CDR3 loop spans 17 amino acids. The germline V gene encodes CDR1 MNHNS and CDR2 SASEGT. Trimming took off 5 bases at V and 4 bases at J, with 21 bases between the two ends. DNA for the CDR3: TGTGCCAGCAGTCAAGTGCCTCCGCCAGTGCCTAATCAGCCCCAGCATTTT. Translating it yields CASSQVPPPVPNQPQHF.

The V call is TRBV18, the J call TRBJ2-3; 8 bases fit TRBD1. V shed 10 bases and J 0 bases; nucleotides not matched to a gene: 6. This CDR3 region has 14 residues. Germline-derived CDR1 and CDR2 are KGHSH and LQKENI. The CDR3 sequence is CATLDRASTDTQYF. The CDR3 DNA reads TGTGCCACCTTGGACAGGGCGAGCACAGATACGCAGTATTTT.

The rearrangement links TRBV6-1 to TRBJ2-3; D is perhaps TRBD1 (8 bases). The germline V gene encodes CDR1 MNHNS and CDR2 SASEGT. The CDR3 length is 17 residues. V gave up 5 bases and J gave up 5 bases, with 23 bases separating them. Written as DNA, the CDR3 is TGTGCCAGCAGTCACAGAGGAAACAGGGGGAGGGTAGATACGCAGTATTTT. This codes for CASSHRGNRGRVDTQYF.

This clonotype was found a few times. This sequence joins TRBV6-5 and TRBJ2-2; TRBD2 matches 7 bases. V was pared by 5 bases and J by 6 bases, with 12 bases of the junction left unmatched. CDR1 and CDR2 (germline): MNHEY, SVGAGI. The CDR3 is 16 residues long. The CDR3 sequence: CASSHPLGGSPGELFF. The CDR3 DNA follows: TGTGCCAGCAGTCACCCCCTAGGCGGGAGCCCCGGGGAGCTGTTTTTT.

This clonotype was observed a handful of times. This chain connects TRBV4-1 to TRBJ1-1; D ambiguous. V was shortened by 2 bases and J by 1 base, with 14 bases between the two germline ends. CDR3 length: 16 amino acids. Germline CDR1 reads MGHRA; CDR2 reads YSYEKL. Here the CDR3 DNA reads TGCGCCAGCAGCCAACCCATCCAGACGGGGAACACTGAAGCTTTCTTT. It specifies CASSQPIQTGNTEAFF.

Ten or more counts support this clonotype. The rearrangement joins TRBV7-8 to TRBJ1-4, with D possibly TRBD1 on 5 matching bases. V dropped 5 bases and J dropped 8 bases, with 18 bases sitting between them. Germline CDR1 SGHVS, CDR2 FQNEAQ. The CDR3 contains 15 residues. For the CDR3, the DNA is TGTGCCAGCAGCGAAATTGGGGGGGAGGGAGAAAAACTGTTTTTT. This codes for CASSEIGGEGEKLFF.

The chain combines TRBV28 with TRBJ2-5, with D possibly TRBD2 on 6 matching bases. Germline V gene sequence: CDR1 MDHEN, CDR2 SYDVKM. The germline V and J ends were trimmed by 5 bases and 1 base, with 17 bases remaining between them. The CDR3 runs to 16 residues. The CDR3 coding sequence is TGTGCCAGCAGTCCCCGGCTGGGACTTCCCCAAGAGACCCAGTACTTC. Its translation is CASSPRLGLPQETQYF.

This clonotype was recorded once. A much larger clone lies a single base off, so this may be a read error. The chain combines TRBV6-1 with TRBJ1-2, with D possibly matching TRBD1 (6 bases). This CDR3 spans 15 amino acids. V lost 4 bases, J lost 6 bases, and 18 bases lay in between. Germline CDR1 reads MNHNS; CDR2 reads SASEGT. CDR3: CASSVQSLGAHGYTF. The CDR3, as DNA: TGTGCCAGCAGTGTACAAAGCTTGGGGGCCCATGGCTACACCTTC.

Worth noting for this clonotype: At one end the junction does not follow the germline gene, possibly because of a read error. The chain links TRBV3-1 to TRBJ2-3, with TRBD2 as a possible D gene (6 bases). Germline V gene lookup returns CDR1 LGHDT and CDR2 YNNKEL (reference sequence). The CDR3 has 15 amino acids. Written as DNA, the CDR3 is TGCGCCAGCAGCCAAGAAGGAGGGTACACAGATACGCAGTATTTT. Protein product: CASSQEGGYTDTQYF.

This clonotype has ten or more counts. CDR3 sequence (DNA): TGTGCCAGCAGCTTAGATCAAGGGGGCGGGTACGAGCAGTACTTC. Residues: CASSLDQGGGYEQYF. This chain links TRBV11-2 with TRBJ2-7, with TRBD1 identical over 7 bases. The V gene's germline CDR1 is SGHAT and CDR2 FQNNGV. The trim removed 0 bases at V and 4 bases at J, leaving 6 bases unmatched. The CDR3 spans 15 residues.

The V and J genes are TRBV20-1 and TRBJ1-5; TRBD1 matches at 9 bases. The CDR3 has 14 residues. The germline V gene encodes CDR1 DFQATT and CDR2 SNEGSKA (reference sequence). The junction had 8 bases not matched to a gene; V was cut back by 5 bases and J by 6 bases. In DNA, the CDR3 is TGCAGTGCTCGACGGACAGGGGTTGGTCAGCCCCAGCATTTT. It specifies CSARRTGVGQPQHF.

The sample holds many counts of this clonotype. The chain joins TRBV5-4 to TRBJ2-1; 12 bases align to TRBD2. CDR1 and CDR2 from the germline V gene are SGHNT and YYREEE (reference sequence). The CDR3 spans 16 residues. V lost 4 bases to trimming and J lost 3 bases; unmatched junction nucleotides: 5. In nucleotides, the CDR3 is TGTGCCAGCAGCCCGTCGGGACTAGCGGGCTACAATGAGCAGTTCTTC. Translating it yields CASSPSGLAGYNEQFF.

This clonotype was counted ten times or more. V usage is TRBV2 and J usage is TRBJ2-1; a weak D match, TRBD2 (5 bases). Trimming cost V 3 bases and J 9 bases, with 12 bases left between them. Germline-derived CDR1 and CDR2 are SNHLY and FYNNEI. CDR3 length equals 13 residues. For the CDR3, the DNA is TGTGCCAGCAGTGATAAACTAGTTTCTGAGCAGTTCTTC. This encodes CASSDKLVSEQFF.

J is TRBJ1-2 and V is TRBV2; a possible D gene is TRBD1 (6 bases). This CDR3 is built from 14 residues. Between the trimmed V and J ends, which lost 6 bases and 4 bases, there was a span of 15 bases. Germline V gene data show CDR1 as SNHLY and CDR2 as FYNNEI. CDR3 sequence: CASSLKQGSYGYTF. CDR3 in DNA: TGTGCCAGCAGCCTCAAACAGGGAAGCTATGGCTACACCTTC.

This clonotype was counted ten times or more. The chain is built from TRBV19 and TRBJ2-2; a possible D gene is TRBD1 (6 bases). CDR3 length: 16 residues. Trimming pared 5 bases from V and 3 bases from J, leaving 16 bases between. Per germline, CDR1 LNHDA and CDR2 SQIVND (reference sequence). The DNA of the CDR3 is TGTGCCAGTAGTCCGACACTTAACAGGGACACCGGGGAGCTGTTTTTT. This codes for CASSPTLNRDTGELFF.

This clonotype was seen repeatedly, ten times or more. Relative to the germline gene, one junction end is altered; a read error may explain this. This chain uses TRBV12-3 or TRBV12-4 with TRBJ2-7, with TRBD1 as a possible D gene (6 bases). The CDR3 length is 13 residues. The CDR3, as DNA: TGCGCCAGCAGCCTCAGGGGTGGATACGAGCAGTACTTC. Its translation is CASSLRGGYEQYF.

The sample holds many counts of this clonotype. The rearrangement uses TRBV20-1 and TRBJ1-3, with D unresolved. The CDR3 contains 12 residues. From germline, CDR1 is DFQATT and CDR2 SNEGSKA (reference sequence). Trimming cost V 0 bases and J 2 bases, with 2 bases left between them. CDR3: CSARDPGNTIYF. In DNA form, the CDR3 reads TGCAGTGCTAGAGATCCTGGAAACACCATATATTTT.

This clonotype was detected ten times or more. V gene TRBV6-6 combines with J gene TRBJ2-4; no firm D call. Germline V gives CDR1 MNHNY, CDR2 SVGAGI (reference sequence). There are 12 residues in the CDR3. Trimming removed 8 bases from V and 8 bases from J, with 13 bases in between. In DNA form, the CDR3 reads TGTGCCAGCTGGAACGGCGCTCACATTCAGTACTTC. Residues: CASWNGAHIQYF.

The chain links TRBV7-2 to TRBJ1-5, with D perhaps TRBD1 (5 bases). CDR3 length: 13 residues. V lost 5 bases, J lost 11 bases, and 16 bases lay in between. Germline V gene sequence: CDR1 SGHTA, CDR2 FQGNSA. The CDR3 is CASSRGPQETQHF. The CDR3 region has the DNA TGTGCCAGCAGCCGGGGACCGCAAGAGACCCAGCATTTT.

This clonotype was counted a few times. A much more abundant neighbour one base away suggests this may be a read error. CDR3: CASSPGTAIPYEQYF. The CDR3, as DNA: TGTGCCAGCAGCCCCGGGACAGCGATTCCCTACGAGCAGTACTTC. The genes are TRBV5-8 and TRBJ2-7, with 7 bases identical to TRBD1. CDR1 is SGHTS and CDR2 is YDEGEE in the germline V gene. The CDR3 consists of 15 residues. V shed 4 bases and J 2 bases; nucleotides not matched to a gene: 9.

This clonotype was picked up many times. The chain recombines TRBV2 with TRBJ2-1; 14 nucleotides align to TRBD2. CDR1 is SNHLY, CDR2 FYNNEI, per germline. V dropped 10 bases and J dropped 7; count of bases not matched to a gene: 3. The CDR3 has 13 amino acids. The CDR3 loop is CAKGLAGENEQFF. As DNA, the CDR3 is TGTGCCAAGGGACTAGCGGGAGAGAATGAGCAGTTCTTC.

The chain combines TRBV10-1 with TRBJ2-1; D perhaps matches TRBD2 (6 bases). Per the germline V gene, CDR1 is WNHNN and CDR2 is SYGVQD (reference sequence). The CDR3 loop spans 15 amino acids. V shed 2 bases and J shed 8 bases, with 16 bases lying between them. The CDR3 sequence is CASSEGGGALDEQFF. The CDR3 DNA sequence: TGCGCCAGCAGTGAGGGCGGAGGGGCCCTCGATGAGCAGTTCTTC.

The V call is TRBV19, the J call TRBJ2-7; 13 nucleotides agree with TRBD2. The CDR3 totals 13 residues. Germline values: CDR1 LNHDA, CDR2 SQIVND (reference sequence). The V gene end was trimmed by 9 bases and the J gene end by 9 bases; junction bases not matched to a gene: 8. CDR3 sequence reads: CASQGTSGNTQYF. DNA of the CDR3: TGTGCCAGCCAAGGGACTAGCGGGAATACGCAGTACTTC. The entire variable domain, with the rest obtained from reference TRBV19 and TRBJ2-7, is as follows: DGGITQSPKYLFRKEGQNVTLSCEQNLNHDAMYWYRQDPGQGLRLIYYSQIVNDFQKGDIAEGYSVSREKKESFPLTVTSAQKNPTAFYLCASQGTSGNTQYFGPGTRLTVT.

This clonotype was seen a single time. The rearrangement links TRBV24-1 to TRBJ1-2, with TRBD1 as a possible D gene (5 bases). V shed 0 bases and J shed 8 bases, with 15 bases lying between them. The germline V gene has CDR1 KGHDR and CDR2 SFDVKD. The CDR3 runs 15 residues. CDR3 nucleotides: TGTGCCACCAGTGATTTGGGGAAGAAGGGGCTCGGCTACACCTTC. It codes for CATSDLGKKGLGYTF.

CDR3 loop: CASSPGTTNEVKNIQYF. CDR3 in DNA: TGTGCCAGCAGCCCCGGGACTACCAACGAAGTCAAAAACATTCAGTACTTC. This rearrangement joins TRBV4-2 to TRBJ2-4; 7 nucleotides match TRBD2. Germline lookup yields CDR1 LGHNA and CDR2 YNFKEQ. V was pared by 4 bases and J by 3 bases, with 12 bases of the junction left unmatched. CDR3 length: 17 amino acids.

The sample holds many counts of this clonotype. The chain joins TRBV29-1 to TRBJ2-4; TRBD1 matches at 8 bases. CDR3 length: 16 residues. Germline lookup yields CDR1 SQVTM and CDR2 ANQGSEA. The junction had 11 bases not matched to a gene; V was cut back by 6 bases and J by 1 base. CDR3 protein: CSVRGQEGVAKNIQYF. The CDR3 DNA sequence: TGCAGCGTGAGGGGACAGGAGGGGGTTGCCAAAAACATTCAGTACTTC.

This clonotype was picked up many times. The chain uses TRBV6-2 or TRBV6-3 and TRBJ2-5, with 8 bases aligning to TRBD1. The V segment lost 11 bases and the J segment 1 base; nucleotides outside the gene matches: 12. The length of the CDR3 is 15 residues. CDR1 is MNHEY and CDR2 is SVGEGT in the germline V gene. CDR3 nucleotides: TGTGCCGGAACACGGACAGGGAAAAGCCAAGAGACCCAGTACTTC. It encodes CAGTRTGKSQETQYF.

The chain couples TRBV24-1 to TRBJ1-5; D possibly corresponds to TRBD1 (6 bases). The germline CDR1 and CDR2 sequences are KGHDR and SFDVKD. The CDR3 runs to 14 residues. The CDR3 nucleotides are TGTGCTCCCAGTCCTACAGGGACAATTCAGCCCCAGCATTTT. Translation: CAPSPTGTIQPQHF.

This clonotype was observed at least ten times. This chain uses TRBV20-1 with TRBJ2-5, with a tentative D call TRBD2 (6 bases). V lost 1 base to trimming and J lost 5 bases, with 11 bases between them. CDR3 size: 13 residues. Germline values: CDR1 DFQATT, CDR2 SNEGSKA (reference sequence). CDR3 loop: CSARGAEGETQYF. The CDR3 DNA follows: TGCAGTGCTAGAGGAGCGGAGGGGGAGACCCAGTACTTC.

This clonotype was recorded many times. The genes are TRBV19 and TRBJ2-1, with 12 nucleotides matching TRBD2. CDR1 and CDR2 from the germline V gene are LNHDA and SQIVND (reference sequence). The CDR3 runs to 16 residues. Germline trimming cut 6 bases from V and 3 bases from J; bases unmatched to any gene: 6. CDR3 in amino acids: CASRILAGGSYNEQFF. CDR3 nucleotide sequence: TGTGCCAGTAGGATTCTAGCGGGAGGGAGCTACAATGAGCAGTTCTTC.

This clonotype was detected many times. V is TRBV6-6 and J is TRBJ2-5, with D uncertain. The CDR3 contains 14 residues. CDR1 is MNHNY, CDR2 SVGAGI, per germline (reference sequence). The ends were cut back, 2 bases at V and 3 bases at J, with 10 bases in the middle. The CDR3 loop reads CASSYGQVEETQYF. In DNA form, the CDR3 reads TGTGCCAGCAGTTACGGTCAGGTAGAAGAGACCCAGTACTTC.